This TCR beta chain was obtained from a study of response to subunit inactivated influenza vaccine (dated by TCRdb to the late 2010s). The study in broad terms: The study used deep quantitative T cell receptor repertoire profiling to track responses to a trivalent subunit inactivated influenza vaccine.

Details on this clonotype: Its antigen is unknown. Per-nucleotide qualities are absent, and no much larger clonotype sits a single base away.

The library relied on RT-PCR. TCRdb records Illumina HiSeq 2500 as the sequencer. TCRdb reanalyzed the raw reads on its own, using fastp at Q25 for trimming and MiXCR for clone calling, and kept in-frame beta chains. One record per CDR3 amino acid sequence lists the most common genes and DNA. The sample data list over 300,000 distinct CDR3 sequences, and just over 20% of these were observed just once. Roughly 10% of the sample comes from the top ten. General conclusions and limits of the study: It was suggested by the authors that each seasonal influenza vaccination may recruit only a limited number of new T cells.

V drops 4 bases and J drops 4 bases, leaving 17 bases in between. The CDR3 has 15 amino acids, counting the end cysteine and phenylalanine. This entry keeps only the CDR3 DNA: 45 bases, framed from base 1. The rearrangement joined TRBV12-3 or TRBV12-4 to TRBJ2-7, with a weak D call of TRBD1 (6 bases match). Material: PBMCs from blood, obtained 21 months after vaccination. The source of this sequence is a man aged 50-75 years who received an inactivated influenza vaccine. Donor details come from another sample of the same person, matched by shared clones. The CDR3 protein is CASSSDGGGEYEQYF. At the DNA level, the sequence is TGTGCCAGCAGTTCCGACGGTGGGGGCGAGTACGAGCAGTACTTC.